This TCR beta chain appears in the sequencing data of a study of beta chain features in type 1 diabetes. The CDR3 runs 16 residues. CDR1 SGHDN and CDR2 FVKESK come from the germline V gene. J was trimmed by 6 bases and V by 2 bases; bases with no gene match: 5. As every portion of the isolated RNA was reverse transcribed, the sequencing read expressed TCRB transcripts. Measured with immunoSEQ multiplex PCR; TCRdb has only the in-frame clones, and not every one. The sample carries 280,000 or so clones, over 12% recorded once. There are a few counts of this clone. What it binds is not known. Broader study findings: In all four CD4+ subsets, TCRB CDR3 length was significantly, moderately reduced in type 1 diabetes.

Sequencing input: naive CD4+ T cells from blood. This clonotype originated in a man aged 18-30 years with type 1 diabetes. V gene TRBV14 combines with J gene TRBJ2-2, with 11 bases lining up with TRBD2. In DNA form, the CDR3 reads TGTGCCAGCAGCCAACAACTAGCGGGGGAACCCGGGGAGCTGTTTTTT. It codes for CASSQQLAGEPGELFF.